This T cell receptor (beta chain) was recorded in a study of blood T cell repertoires in COVID-19. Study overall: There were acute and convalescent COVID-19 samples, and they came from the United States, Italy and Spain. PBMCs, B-cell-depleted T cells, or T cells provided the cDNA or gDNA that made up the material.

Seattle participants joined during active infection and were tracked over time. In the original analysis: Amplification of reference gene primers was used by the study to estimate nucleated cell counts. Data came from immunoSEQ multiplex PCR; TCRdb stores just in-frame clones and leaves some out. That table supplies the V and J calls and clone size; D and trimming were determined from the DNA. Counted here are some 70,000 clones, around 80% occurring once; the ten biggest clones make up more than 10%. CDR1 and CDR2 from the germline V gene are MNHEY and SVGAGI. The V gene end was trimmed by 5 bases and the J gene end by 3 bases; junction bases not matched to a gene: 10. The CDR3 has 15 amino acids.

This sequence was found in a man aged 45-65 years with COVID-19, enrolled during active disease. The rearrangement uses TRBV6-5 and TRBJ2-7; TRBD1 aligns across 7 bases. Material: peripheral blood. The CDR3 nucleotides are TGTGCCAGCAGTCAAATGGGACAGCCAGTCTACGAGCAGTACTTC. Translation: CASSQMGQPVYEQYF.